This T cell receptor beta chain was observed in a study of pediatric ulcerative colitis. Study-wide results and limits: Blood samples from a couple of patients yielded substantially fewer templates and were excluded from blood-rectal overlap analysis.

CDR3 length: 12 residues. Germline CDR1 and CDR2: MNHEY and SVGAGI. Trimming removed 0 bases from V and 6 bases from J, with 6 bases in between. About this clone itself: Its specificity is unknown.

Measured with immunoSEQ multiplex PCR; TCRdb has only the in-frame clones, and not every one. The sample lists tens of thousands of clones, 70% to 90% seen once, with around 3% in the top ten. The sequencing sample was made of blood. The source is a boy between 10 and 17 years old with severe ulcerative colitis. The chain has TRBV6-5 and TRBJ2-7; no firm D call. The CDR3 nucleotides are TGTGCCAGCAGTTACTCGTTCGTCGAGCAGTACTTC. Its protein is CASSYSFVEQYF.